This TCR beta chain appears in the sequencing data of a study of cytomegalovirus exposure and HLA in healthy donors. Study results and caveats: By a later analysis, the bulk of CMV-associated TCR beta chains appeared HLA-restricted. Judged likely to be a sequencing artifact was a cluster of highly shared sequence variants. The dataset shows that most TCR sequences were rare, while some public TCRs occurred in many donors.

Concerning this clone: Its antigen is not identified.

60 Vbeta and 13 Jbeta primers were used in PCR. TCRdb's copy holds only in-frame clones and misses some; the assay was immunoSEQ multiplex PCR. The specimen's table records 60,000 to 90,000 clones. With 8 bases removed from V and 0 bases from J, the gap between germline ends came to 7 bases. CDR1 and CDR2 (germline): SNHLY, FYNNEI. The length of the CDR3 is 13 residues. The sample was PBMCs. The clonotype comes from a woman aged 40 to 55 in good health and CMV-seropositive. V and J are TRBV2 and TRBJ2-2; D is unresolved. The CDR3 region is CASPHPNTGELFF. In DNA form, the CDR3 reads TGTGCCAGCCCACACCCGAACACCGGGGAGCTGTTTTTT. Looking up the rest from reference TRBV2 and TRBJ2-2 gives the full variable domain: EPEVTQTPSHQVTQMGQEVILRCVPISNHLYFYWYRQILGQKVEFLVSFYNNEISEKSEIFDDQFSVERPDGSNFTLKIRSTKLEDSAMYFCASPHPNTGELFFGEGSRLTVL.